This TCR beta chain was retrieved from a study of blood T cell repertoires in COVID-19. Study details: Spain, Italy and the United States supplied samples that represented acute and convalescent COVID-19. Nucleic acid was either cDNA or gDNA, and it came from T cells, B-cell-depleted T cells, or PBMCs.

The CDR3 loop spans 15 amino acids. From germline, CDR1 is MDHEN and CDR2 SYDVKM. Deletions cut 6 bases from V and 0 bases from J, with 12 bases between. The data were produced by immunoSEQ multiplex PCR, yet TCRdb's version contains in-frame clones alone and is incomplete. Here the sample spans some 100,000 clones, around 89% being singletons. The clonotype comes from a human donor with acute or convalescent COVID-19. The donor label of this sample is uncertain. This sequence joins TRBV28 and TRBJ1-5; possible D gene TRBD1, 5 bases. The sample taken for sequencing was peripheral blood. The CDR3 reads CASRHGGSSNQPQHF. The CDR3 region has the DNA TGTGCCAGCAGGCACGGGGGAAGTAGCAATCAGCCCCAGCATTTT.